A selection of T cell receptor beta chains follows, all from one sample in a study of radiotherapy plus CTLA-4 blockade in lung cancer. Libraries were prepared by immunoSEQ multiplex PCR; TCRdb keeps only in-frame clonotypes and omits some of them. The sample records about 100,000 clones, 80% to 90% being singletons. Sequenced material: peripheral blood, taken from a patient treated with radiotherapy plus ipilimumab. The receptors here all came from a human donor with non-small cell lung cancer who had stable disease on radiotherapy plus ipilimumab. The CDR3 runs from the conserved cysteine through the conserved F or W. The D gene is left open where the match is weak. The size entry is marked missing in some rows and otherwise reads once, few, many or a size class.

v_gene	j_gene	abundance	d_gene	CDR3nt	CDR3aa
TRBV7-2	TRBJ2-2	-	TRBD2	TGTGCCAGCAGCTTACTAGCGGGGGACACCGGGGAGCTGTTTTTT	CASSLLAGDTGELFF
TRBV2	TRBJ2-2	-	-	TGTGCCAGCACCAGCATCGCCGCCGGGGAGCTGTTTTTT	CASTSIAAGELFF
TRBV5-4	TRBJ1-1	-	-	TGTGCCAGCAGCTTGTGGTCAGAGAAAGCTTTCTTT	CASSLWSEKAFF
TRBV7-8	TRBJ1-4	-	TRBD1	TGTGCCAGCAGCGGGGACAGGAATGAAAAACTGTTTTTT	CASSGDRNEKLFF
TRBV7-6	TRBJ2-2	-	-	TGTGCCAGCAGCGCACGGATGGGCGGCACCGGGGAGCTGTTTTTT	CASSARMGGTGELFF
TRBV19	TRBJ2-1	-	TRBD2	TGTGCCACTATGGGGACTAGCGCTACAAATGAGCAGTTCTTC	CATMGTSATNEQFF
TRBV6-5	TRBJ1-3	-	-	TGTGCCAGCAGTCCCGGCCTGTGGAACACCATATATTTT	CASSPGLWNTIYF
TRBV29-1	TRBJ2-5	-	TRBD1	TGCAGCGCACAGGGGCCAGCGGAGACCCAGTACTTC	CSAQGPAETQYF
TRBV5-1	TRBJ1-4	-	TRBD1	TGCGCCAGCAGCTTGTGGGCTAGACAGGGAGACGAAAAACTGTTTTTT	CASSLWARQGDEKLFF
TRBV5-1	TRBJ1-1	-	-	TGCGCCAGCAGCTTGACAGGAAACACTGAAGCTTTCTTT	CASSLTGNTEAFF
TRBV30	TRBJ1-2	-	-	TGTGCCTGGAGGAGTCCGAACTATGGCTACACCTTC	CAWRSPNYGYTF
TRBV28	TRBJ1-1	-	-	TGTGCCAGCACTACAGGGAGGGGGACTGAAGCTTTCTTT	CASTTGRGTEAFF
TRBV19	TRBJ1-2	-	-	TGTGCCAGTAGTATAACAGTTCCCGACAGCCGCTATGGCTACACCTTC	CASSITVPDSRYGYTF
TRBV28	TRBJ1-1	-	-	TGTGCCAGCGGGCAGTCTGAAGCTTTCTTT	CASGQSEAFF
TRBV14	TRBJ1-4	few	TRBD1	TGTGCCAGCAGCCAAGAGAGGACAGGAAAACTGTTTTTT	CASSQERTGKLFF
TRBV2	TRBJ2-7	-	-	TGTGCCAGCAGTGGGGCAAAAAAATCCCACGAGCAGTACTTC	CASSGAKKSHEQYF
TRBV2	TRBJ1-4	-	-	TGTGCCAGCAGTTGGACCGTCCAAACTAATGAAAAACTGTTTTTT	CASSWTVQTNEKLFF
TRBV6-4	TRBJ2-1	-	TRBD1	TGTGCCAGCAGTGAAGGCAGGGGGCCGTCGGATGAGCAGTTCTTC	CASSEGRGPSDEQFF
TRBV5-1	TRBJ1-2	-	TRBD1	TGCGCCAGCAGCTCGGCCGGGACAGGGGGCCATGGCTACACCTTC	CASSSAGTGGHGYTF
TRBV19	TRBJ2-7	-	TRBD2	TGTGCCAGTAGGCGGACTAGTGGGGACTTGGAGCAGTACTTC	CASRRTSGDLEQYF
TRBV6-1	TRBJ1-2	once	-	TGTGCCGGCGGACTGGCGGCTGGCTACACCTTC	CAGGLAAGYTF
TRBV5-4	TRBJ2-7	-	-	TGTGCCAGCAGCTTGGGTATGGAAGACTACGAGCAGTACTTC	CASSLGMEDYEQYF
TRBV6-6	TRBJ2-2	once	TRBD1	TGTGCCAGCAGGGGACAGGTGAACACCGGGGAGCTGTTTTTT	CASRGQVNTGELFF